These 26 T cell receptor beta chains share one sample of origin, sequenced in a study of blood T cell repertoires in COVID-19. Profiling relied on immunoSEQ multiplex PCR, and the TCRdb table lists in-frame clones only, not all of them. The data contain approximately 240,000 clones, around nine tenths of them seen just once; the ten biggest clones take up around 2%. Sequenced material: peripheral blood. The receptor set was obtained from a woman in her thirties or forties who had recovered from COVID-19.

The rearrangement links TRBV24-1 to TRBJ2-3, with 7 bases that match TRBD2. The CDR3 spans 15 residues. Germline trimming cut 2 bases from V and 4 bases from J; bases unmatched to any gene: 5. Germline-derived CDR1 and CDR2 are KGHDR and SFDVKD. In DNA form, the CDR3 reads TGTGCCACCAGTGATTCTAGCGGTGGCCCAGATACGCAGTATTTT. This sequence encodes CATSDSSGGPDTQYF.

The chain carries TRBV11-3 and TRBJ1-5; a possible D gene is TRBD1 (5 bases). V shed 5 bases and J shed 0 bases, with 20 bases lying between them. Germline CDR1 and CDR2: SGHNT and YENEEA. The CDR3 is 18 residues long. In DNA, the CDR3 is TGTGCCAGCAGCGCCTGGTCCAGGGAAGCTTATAGCAATCAGCCCCAGCATTTT. Its translation is CASSAWSREAYSNQPQHF.

This clone has a handful of counts. The chain has TRBV11-2 and TRBJ2-2, with 8 bases aligning to TRBD1. The CDR3 sequence is 14 residues long. In germline, CDR1 is SGHAT, CDR2 FQNNGV. V gave up 11 bases and J gave up 2 bases; unmatched junction bases: 7. The CDR3 here is CAWPDRENTGELFF. The DNA of the CDR3 is TGTGCCTGGCCGGACAGGGAAAACACCGGGGAGCTGTTTTTT.

This clone was picked up one time. Written as DNA, the CDR3 is TGTGCCAGCAGCAGAGAGGGGACAGCTGGAAACACCATATATTTT. This sequence encodes CASSREGTAGNTIYF. The V and J genes are TRBV7-9 and TRBJ1-3; 7 bases agree with TRBD1. CDR3 length: 15 amino acids. Germline trimming cut 5 bases from V and 2 bases from J; bases unmatched to any gene: 6. Germline-derived CDR1 and CDR2 are SEHNR and FQNEAQ (reference sequence).

The rearrangement uses TRBV10-2 and TRBJ2-5; 11 positions match TRBD2. Germline loops: CDR1 WSHSY, CDR2 SAAADI. V gave up 6 bases and J gave up 1 base; unmatched junction bases: 4. The CDR3 covers 15 residues. CDR3 protein: CASRLAGGLQETQYF. In DNA form, the CDR3 reads TGCGCCAGCAGGCTAGCGGGGGGTCTCCAAGAGACCCAGTACTTC.

The gene calls are TRBV5-6 and TRBJ2-7, with 9 bases lining up with TRBD1. The CDR3 loop spans 15 amino acids. Germline CDR1 SGHDT, CDR2 YYEEEE. J was trimmed by 2 bases and V by 4 bases; bases with no gene match: 7. This chain's CDR3 is CASSPGWDRAYEQYF. CDR3 in DNA: TGTGCCAGCAGCCCCGGTTGGGACAGGGCCTACGAGCAGTACTTC.

This chain joins TRBV10-1 and TRBJ2-1; TRBD1 aligns across 10 bases. The CDR3 spans 14 residues. The germline gives CDR1 WNHNN, CDR2 SYGVQD (reference sequence). Trimming cost V 9 bases and J 7 bases; bases outside gene matches: 9. DNA for the CDR3: TGCGCCAGTTCCAGACAGGGGGCTAAGAATGAGCAGTTCTTC. Protein sequence: CASSRQGAKNEQFF.

V usage is TRBV19 and J usage is TRBJ1-5; tentative D call: TRBD1 (6 bases). Germline loops: CDR1 LNHDA, CDR2 SQIVND (reference sequence). The germline V and J ends were trimmed by 0 bases and 4 bases, with 10 bases remaining between them. This CDR3 is built from 15 residues. The CDR3 region is CASSIDRTGNQPQHF. The CDR3, as DNA: TGTGCCAGTAGTATAGATCGCACAGGGAATCAGCCCCAGCATTTT.

The chain uses TRBV11-3 and TRBJ2-7, with D possibly matching TRBD1 (6 bases). The CDR3 spans 14 residues. The germline gives CDR1 SGHNT, CDR2 YENEEA. Trimming removed 1 base at V and 2 bases at J, with 9 bases between. DNA for the CDR3: TGTGCCAGCAGCTTAGGGGGGACAACCTACGAGCAGTACTTC. It specifies CASSLGGTTYEQYF.

The genes are TRBV7-2 and TRBJ2-7, with 7 bases aligning to TRBD2. The J segment lost 2 bases and the V segment lost 5 bases, leaving 9 bases of the junction unmatched. CDR1 SGHTA and CDR2 FQGNSA come from the germline V gene. This CDR3 comprises 15 residues. CDR3: CASSLRGGSAYEQYF. CDR3 DNA: TGTGCCAGCAGCCTAAGGGGCGGGAGTGCCTACGAGCAGTACTTC.

The rearrangement uses TRBV21-1 and TRBJ1-2; the table's D call, TRBD1, was not checked against the DNA. TRBV21-1 is a recognized pseudogene. The CDR3 consists of 15 residues. CDR3: CASSARDRAFGGYTF. The DNA of the CDR3 is TGTGCCAGCAGCGCCCGGGACAGGGCCTTTGGTGGCTACACCTTC.

This chain uses TRBV2 with TRBJ2-3; D call uncertain. The germline gives CDR1 SNHLY, CDR2 FYNNEI. The V and J ends lost 8 bases and 2 bases respectively, with 5 bases between them. The CDR3 has 11 amino acids. The CDR3 coding sequence is TGTGCCAGCCCCTCCACAGATACGCAGTATTTT. It is translated as CASPSTDTQYF. The full variable domain, rest sourced from reference TRBV2 and TRBJ2-3, is EPEVTQTPSHQVTQMGQEVILRCVPISNHLYFYWYRQILGQKVEFLVSFYNNEISEKSEIFDDQFSVERPDGSNFTLKIRSTKLEDSAMYFCASPSTDTQYFGPGTRLTVL.

The chain recombines TRBV5-1 with TRBJ2-3; tentatively, D is TRBD1 (6 bases). From germline, CDR1 is SGHRS and CDR2 YFSETQ. V lost 0 bases to trimming and J lost 2 bases, with 13 bases between them. The CDR3 extends over 16 amino acids. The CDR3 sequence is CASSLASRGYTDTQYF. CDR3 bases: TGCGCCAGCAGCTTGGCGTCTAGGGGGTACACAGATACGCAGTATTTT.

This clone has a single count. The rearrangement uses TRBV6-5 and TRBJ2-7; TRBD2 aligns across 11 bases. V was pared by 5 bases and J by 4 bases, with 7 bases of the junction left unmatched. The CDR3 is 15 residues long. Germline V gene lookup returns CDR1 MNHEY and CDR2 SVGAGI. CDR3 coding DNA: TGTGCCAGCAGTCGAGTAGCGGGAGGGCCGTACGAGCAGTACTTC. It codes for CASSRVAGGPYEQYF.

The rearrangement uses TRBV19 and TRBJ2-2; 11 bases match TRBD2. The CDR3 spans 16 residues. Germline assignment: CDR1 LNHDA and CDR2 SQIVND (reference sequence). V lost 7 bases, J lost 0 bases, and 4 bases stayed unmatched. The CDR3 DNA reads as TGTGCCAGTACCACTAGCGGGGGAACGAACACCGGGGAGCTGTTTTTT. Translated: CASTTSGGTNTGELFF.

The chain is built from TRBV11-3 and TRBJ2-1; TRBD1 aligns across 9 bases. Germline CDR1 reads SGHNT; CDR2 reads YENEEA. The length of the CDR3 is 15 residues. V lost 5 bases, J lost 4 bases, and 6 bases stayed unmatched. CDR3 protein: CASSRDRASYNEQFF. The CDR3, as DNA: TGTGCCAGCAGCCGGGACAGGGCGTCGTACAATGAGCAGTTCTTC.

The CDR3: CASSLTQIYQPQHF. DNA for the CDR3: TGTGCCAGCAGCCTCACACAGATTTATCAGCCCCAGCATTTT. V gene TRBV6-2 or TRBV6-3 combines with J gene TRBJ1-5; D uncertain. Trimming removed 6 bases at V and 5 bases at J, with 14 bases between. This CDR3 region has 14 residues. Germline V gene data show CDR1 as MNHEY and CDR2 as SVGEGT.

This clone has more than one count but fewer than ten. The chain joins TRBV5-5 to TRBJ1-1; 7 positions agree with TRBD1. The germline V gene has CDR1 SGHKS and CDR2 YYEKEE (reference sequence). Trimming removed 4 bases from V and 1 base from J; junction bases left unmatched: 4. This CDR3 spans 14 amino acids. CDR3 bases: TGTGCCAGCAGCGCGCGGACAGGGAACACTGAAGCTTTCTTT. Its translation: CASSARTGNTEAFF.

V usage is TRBV7-3 and J usage is TRBJ1-3; D call uncertain. V was cut by 5 bases and J by 0 bases, with 11 bases left in between. CDR3 size: 15 residues. The germline V gene encodes CDR1 SGHTA and CDR2 FQGTGA. CDR3 amino acids: CASSPGLNSGNTIYF. The CDR3 DNA is TGTGCCAGCAGCCCCGGACTGAACTCTGGAAACACCATATATTTT.

J is TRBJ2-3 and V is TRBV19, with D possibly TRBD2 on 6 matching bases. CDR1 is LNHDA and CDR2 is SQIVND in the germline V gene (reference sequence). The CDR3 covers 16 residues. V was cut by 5 bases and J by 5 bases, with 20 bases left in between. For the CDR3, the DNA is TGTGCCAGTAGTCCCGACTTGGGGGGTCTCAGAGATACGCAGTATTTT. It yields the protein CASSPDLGGLRDTQYF.

The J gene is TRBJ2-1, the V gene TRBV6-4; 8 bases map to TRBD2. The CDR3 runs to 15 residues. V lost 4 bases to trimming and J lost 0 bases; unmatched junction nucleotides: 2. Germline V gene lookup returns CDR1 MRHNA and CDR2 SNTAGT. The CDR3 nucleotides read TGTGCCAGCAGTGCGGCGGGGGGCTCCTACAATGAGCAGTTCTTC. Its translation: CASSAAGGSYNEQFF.

This clone was observed a handful of times. This chain links TRBV27 with TRBJ2-7, with a tentative D call TRBD2 (6 bases). The CDR3 sequence is 14 residues long. The V end lost 6 bases, the J end lost 3 bases, and 15 bases lay between the germline ends. Per the germline V gene, CDR1 is MNHEY and CDR2 is SMNVEV (reference sequence). The CDR3 nucleotides are TGTGCCAGCAGAATCCGGGACGGGAGCTACGAGCAGTACTTC. This gives the protein CASRIRDGSYEQYF.

The gene calls are TRBV2 and TRBJ2-3; 10 bases are a match to TRBD1. Germline V lookup: CDR1 SNHLY, CDR2 FYNNEI. After removal of 4 bases from V and 6 bases from J, the junction contained 7 bases not matched to a gene. CDR3 length: 15 amino acids. CDR3 DNA: TGTGCCAGCAGTGGACAGGGGGCCCTCGGGGATACGCAGTATTTT. Its protein product is CASSGQGALGDTQYF.

This clone was counted only a few times. This chain connects TRBV7-2 to TRBJ1-2; D is ambiguous. Trimming took 1 base from V and 4 from J, leaving 4 bases between them. CDR3 length: 12 amino acids. The germline V gene has CDR1 SGHTA and CDR2 FQGNSA. This CDR3 reads CASSLDGYGYTF. The DNA for the CDR3 is TGTGCCAGCAGCTTAGACGGCTATGGCTACACCTTC.

CDR3 DNA: TGCGCCAGCAGCCAAGATGTGGGGTCGGAGGGGAGGCAGCAGTACTTC. It translates to CASSQDVGSEGRQQYF. The chain employs TRBV4-1 and TRBJ2-7, with a tentative D call TRBD2 (6 bases). The CDR3 sequence is 16 residues long. CDR1 MGHRA and CDR2 YSYEKL come from the germline V gene. Trimming took 0 bases from V and 8 from J, leaving 20 bases between them.

This clone has just one count. This rearrangement joins TRBV7-3 to TRBJ2-7, with D perhaps TRBD1 (6 bases). The germline CDR1 and CDR2 sequences are SGHTA and FQGTGA. The CDR3 has 15 amino acids. V gave up 0 bases and J gave up 5 bases, with 14 bases separating them. The CDR3: CASSLTAGVLDEQYF. CDR3 sequence (DNA): TGTGCCAGCAGCTTAACCGCAGGGGTTCTCGACGAGCAGTACTTC.